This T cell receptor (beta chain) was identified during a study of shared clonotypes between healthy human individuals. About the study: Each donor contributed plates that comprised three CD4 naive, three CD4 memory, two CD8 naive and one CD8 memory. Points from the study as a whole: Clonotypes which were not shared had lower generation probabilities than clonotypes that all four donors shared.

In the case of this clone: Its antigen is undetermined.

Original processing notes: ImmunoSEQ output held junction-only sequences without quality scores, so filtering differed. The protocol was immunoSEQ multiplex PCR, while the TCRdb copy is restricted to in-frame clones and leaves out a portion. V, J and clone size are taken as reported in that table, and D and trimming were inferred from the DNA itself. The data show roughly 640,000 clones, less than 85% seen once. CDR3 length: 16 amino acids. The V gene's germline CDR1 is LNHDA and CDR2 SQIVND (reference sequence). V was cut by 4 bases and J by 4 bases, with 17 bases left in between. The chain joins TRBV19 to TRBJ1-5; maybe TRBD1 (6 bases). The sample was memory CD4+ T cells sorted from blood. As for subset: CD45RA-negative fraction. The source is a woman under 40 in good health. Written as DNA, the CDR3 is TGTGCCAGTAGTAGGGCACAGGGTAATTGGAATCAGCCCCAGCATTTT. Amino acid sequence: CASSRAQGNWNQPQHF.